This is a list of T cell receptor beta chains from one sample in a study of blood T cell repertoires in COVID-19. Clones were read by immunoSEQ multiplex PCR, and TCRdb kept only the in-frame ones, dropping some. Of nearly 90,000 clones listed, less than 80% were seen once; the top ten hold around an eighth. The specimen sequenced was peripheral blood. These TCRs come from an elderly woman with acute or convalescent COVID-19. CDR3s include the opening cysteine and the closing phenylalanine or tryptophan. D genes are given only for firm matches. Clone size is not always given. Where it is, it says once, few, many or a class for expanded clones.

-	-	TRBV11-2	TRBJ1-1	TGTGCCAGCAGCTCCTCGGGACAAAAAAAAGCTTTCTTT	CASSSSGQKKAFF
-	-	TRBV18	TRBJ2-5	TGTGCCAGCTCACCCAGGAATATAGCAGGGCCAGAACAAGAGACCCAGTACTTC	CASSPRNIAGPEQETQYF
-	-	TRBV5-1	TRBJ2-7	TGCGCCAGCAGCTCCAGGGCCTACGAGCAGTACTTC	CASSSRAYEQYF
-	-	TRBV30	TRBJ2-5	TGTGCCTGGAGTGGGGCGGGATGGCAAGAGACCCAGTACTTC	CAWSGAGWQETQYF
-	TRBD1	TRBV18	TRBJ2-6	TGTGCCAGCTCACGCGGACAGGGTATCTCTGGGGCCAACGTCCTGACTTTC	CASSRGQGISGANVLTF
-	-	TRBV5-1	TRBJ1-2	TGCGCCAGCAGCTTGGCGGTTAACTATGGCTACACCTTC	CASSLAVNYGYTF
few	-	TRBV7-9	TRBJ1-6	TGTGCCAGCAGCTTACTTGGGCGGGGACCCTATAATTCACCCCTCCACTTT	CASSLLGRGPYNSPLHF
-	TRBD2	TRBV4-2	TRBJ2-3	TGTGCCAGCAGCCTGACTAGCGGGCAGAGCACAGATACGCAGTATTTT	CASSLTSGQSTDTQYF
-	-	TRBV6-5	TRBJ1-2	TGTGCCAGCAGTCCCTCACAGGGCTTAAACTATGGCTACACCTTC	CASSPSQGLNYGYTF
-	TRBD1	TRBV5-5	TRBJ1-2	TGTGCCAGCAGTTATGACAGGGCGAACTATGGCTACACCTTC	CASSYDRANYGYTF
once	-	TRBV4-3	TRBJ2-1	TGCGCCAGCAGCCAAGGTCAGTGGAATGAGCAGTTCTTC	CASSQGQWNEQFF
-	-	TRBV5-1	TRBJ1-2	TGCGCCAGCAGCTTGACCAGCGCATCCTATGGCTACACCTTC	CASSLTSASYGYTF
-	TRBD1	TRBV7-2	TRBJ2-7	TGTGCCAGCAGCGGGGGGACAGGGGAGGGCGAGCAGTACTTC	CASSGGTGEGEQYF
-	-	TRBV6-5	TRBJ1-6	TGTGCCAGCAGGGAGCGCCGGTCTTATAATTCACCCCTCCACTTT	CASRERRSYNSPLHF
-	-	TRBV4-3	TRBJ1-2	TGCGCCAGCAGCCAAGACACCCGTAGCTATGGCTACACCTTC	CASSQDTRSYGYTF
few	-	TRBV5-6	TRBJ1-6	TGTGCCAGCAGGACACCCACAGAATTGAATTCACCCCTCCACTTT	CASRTPTELNSPLHF
once	TRBD1	TRBV10-3	TRBJ2-1	TGTGCCATCAGTGGGGGACAGGGTATCTACAATGAGCAGTTCTTC	CAISGGQGIYNEQFF
-	-	TRBV18	TRBJ1-2	TGTGCCAGCTCACCACCCTCCCTAGAGATTTATGGCTACACCTTC	CASSPPSLEIYGYTF
few	-	TRBV7-8	TRBJ2-7	TGTGCCAGCAGCTTCGGGTCGACCTACGAGCAGTACTTC	CASSFGSTYEQYF
-	TRBD1	TRBV18	TRBJ1-1	TGTGCCAGCTCACCCCGACAGGGGAGGGACACTGAAGCTTTCTTT	CASSPRQGRDTEAFF
-	-	TRBV6-6	TRBJ1-2	TGTGCCAGCAGTCCCCGGGACAAAGATGGCTACACCTTC	CASSPRDKDGYTF
-	-	TRBV29-1	TRBJ2-3	TGCAGCGCCCTCGGGATTGCAGATACGCAGTATTTT	CSALGIADTQYF
-	TRBD1	TRBV5-4	TRBJ1-6	TGTGCCAGCAGCTGGCAGGGGGCATCAGGTTCACCCCTCCACTTT	CASSWQGASGSPLHF
-	-	TRBV6-2/TRBV6-3	TRBJ1-5	TGTGCCAGCAGTTACGACCGCGGGGCAAGCAATCAGCCCCAGCATTTT	CASSYDRGASNQPQHF
many	-	TRBV5-4	TRBJ1-2	TGTGCCAGCAGCTTGGAGGCAATGAGGACCTTC	CASSLEAMRTF
-	-	TRBV12-5	TRBJ1-1	TGTGCTAGTGGTTTGACACAGGGCTCTGAAGCTTTCTTT	CASGLTQGSEAFF
many	-	TRBV3-1/TRBV3-2	TRBJ1-1	TGTGCCAGCAGCCAAGATCGGGGGAACACTGAAGCTTTCTTT	CASSQDRGNTEAFF
-	TRBD1	TRBV5-1	TRBJ1-2	TGCGCCAGCAGCCGGGACAGGGGTACGGATGGCTACACCTTC	CASSRDRGTDGYTF
-	-	TRBV15	TRBJ2-2	TGTGCCACCAGTATAGGGGGGGGCGGGTACACCGGGGAGCTGTTTTTT	CATSIGGGGYTGELFF